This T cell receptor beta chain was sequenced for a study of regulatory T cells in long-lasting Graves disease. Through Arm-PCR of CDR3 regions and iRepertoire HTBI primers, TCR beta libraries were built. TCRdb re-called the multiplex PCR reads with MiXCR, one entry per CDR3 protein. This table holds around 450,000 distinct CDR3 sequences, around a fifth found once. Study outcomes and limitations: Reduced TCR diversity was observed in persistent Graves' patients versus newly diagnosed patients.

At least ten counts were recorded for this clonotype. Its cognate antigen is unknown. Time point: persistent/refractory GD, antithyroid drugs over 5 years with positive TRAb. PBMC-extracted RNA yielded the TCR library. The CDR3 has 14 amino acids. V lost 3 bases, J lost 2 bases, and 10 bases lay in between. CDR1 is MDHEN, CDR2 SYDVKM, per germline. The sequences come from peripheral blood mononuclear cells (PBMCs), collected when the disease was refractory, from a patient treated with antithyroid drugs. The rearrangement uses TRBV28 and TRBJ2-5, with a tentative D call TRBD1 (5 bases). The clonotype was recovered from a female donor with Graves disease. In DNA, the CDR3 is TGTGCCAGCAGTTTTCAGGGAACGCAAGAGACCCAGTACTTC. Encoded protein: CASSFQGTQETQYF.